This T cell receptor beta chain emerged from a study of blood T cells in healthy people across ages. This clonotype has only a few counts. Antigen: not known. Trimming cost V 3 bases and J 1 base; bases outside gene matches: 5. CDR1 is LGHDT, CDR2 YNNKEL, per germline (reference sequence). This CDR3 contains 17 residues. A second PCR, run for roughly 7 to 12 cycles, used a sample-barcoded 5' primer plus a J-beta primer mix. In TCRdb, the 5' RACE reads were re-called with MiXCR into one record per CDR3 protein. The sample shows 2 million or so distinct CDR3 sequences, roughly 50% of them seen only once. Study-level findings and limits: PBMCs were not sorted, which prevented a conclusive comparison of naive versus antigen-experienced cells. Across the age range, TCR beta diversity per million T cells fell in a roughly linear way. Higher diversity, along with more naive CD4+ cells, distinguished long-lived donors from aged donors.

This clonotype originated in a woman in her thirties or forties in good health. Sequenced material: blood. The chain has TRBV3-1 and TRBJ2-5; TRBD2 matches 13 bases. CDR3 bases: TGTGCCAGCAGCCATGGACTAGCGGGGGCATTCCAAGAGACCCAGTACTTC. It codes for CASSHGLAGAFQETQYF.